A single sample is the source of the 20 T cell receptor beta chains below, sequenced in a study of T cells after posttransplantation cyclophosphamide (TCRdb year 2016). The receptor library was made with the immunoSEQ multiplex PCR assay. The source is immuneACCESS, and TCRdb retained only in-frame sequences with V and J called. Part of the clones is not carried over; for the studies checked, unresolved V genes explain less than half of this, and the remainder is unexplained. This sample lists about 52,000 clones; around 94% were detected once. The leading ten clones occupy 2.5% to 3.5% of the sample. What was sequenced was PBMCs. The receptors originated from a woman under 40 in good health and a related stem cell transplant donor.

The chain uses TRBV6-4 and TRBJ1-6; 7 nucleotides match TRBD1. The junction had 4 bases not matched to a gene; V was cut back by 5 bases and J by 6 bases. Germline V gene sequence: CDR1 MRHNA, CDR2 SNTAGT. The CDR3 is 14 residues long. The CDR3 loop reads CASSPDRVNSPLHF. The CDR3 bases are TGTGCCAGCAGTCCCGACAGGGTTAATTCACCCCTCCACTTT.

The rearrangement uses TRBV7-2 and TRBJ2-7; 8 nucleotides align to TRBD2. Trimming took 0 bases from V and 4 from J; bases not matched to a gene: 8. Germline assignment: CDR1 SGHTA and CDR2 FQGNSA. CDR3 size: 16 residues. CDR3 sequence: CASSLAGGLDSYEQYF. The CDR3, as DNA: TGTGCCAGCAGCTTAGCTGGGGGACTAGACAGTTACGAGCAGTACTTC.

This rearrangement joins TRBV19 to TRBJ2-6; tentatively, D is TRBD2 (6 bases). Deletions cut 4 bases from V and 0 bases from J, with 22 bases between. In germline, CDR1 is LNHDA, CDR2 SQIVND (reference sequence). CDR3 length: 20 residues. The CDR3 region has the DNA TGTGCCAGTAGTAGTGGGGTAGGCGGACTACGGAGCTCTGGGGCCAACGTCCTGACTTTC. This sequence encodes CASSSGVGGLRSSGANVLTF.

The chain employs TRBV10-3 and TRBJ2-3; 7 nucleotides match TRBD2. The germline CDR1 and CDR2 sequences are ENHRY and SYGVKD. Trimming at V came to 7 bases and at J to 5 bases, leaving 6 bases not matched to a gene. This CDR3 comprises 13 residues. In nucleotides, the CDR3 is TGTGCCATCAACCGCGGGGGTATAGATACGCAGTATTTT. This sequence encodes CAINRGGIDTQYF.

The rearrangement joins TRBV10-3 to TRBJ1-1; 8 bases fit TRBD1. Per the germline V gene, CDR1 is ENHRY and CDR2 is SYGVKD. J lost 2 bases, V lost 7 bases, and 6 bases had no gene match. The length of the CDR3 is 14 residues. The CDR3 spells CAINSQGVNTEAFF. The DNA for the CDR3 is TGTGCCATCAACTCACAGGGGGTAAACACTGAAGCTTTCTTT.

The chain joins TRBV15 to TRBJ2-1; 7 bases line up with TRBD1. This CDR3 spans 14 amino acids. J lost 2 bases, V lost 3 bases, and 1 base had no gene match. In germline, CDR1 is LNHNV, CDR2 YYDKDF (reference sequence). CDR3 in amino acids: CATSSGTAYNEQFF. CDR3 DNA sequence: TGTGCCACCAGCAGCGGGACAGCCTACAATGAGCAGTTCTTC.

As DNA, the CDR3 is TGTGCCAGCAGTAGCGGGACTACCCCACTCCACGAGCAGTACTTC. This encodes CASSSGTTPLHEQYF. This chain uses TRBV6-5 with TRBJ2-7; 7 positions agree with TRBD2. Germline loops: CDR1 MNHEY, CDR2 SVGAGI. The CDR3 contains 15 residues. V was pared by 5 bases and J by 5 bases, with 12 bases of the junction left unmatched.

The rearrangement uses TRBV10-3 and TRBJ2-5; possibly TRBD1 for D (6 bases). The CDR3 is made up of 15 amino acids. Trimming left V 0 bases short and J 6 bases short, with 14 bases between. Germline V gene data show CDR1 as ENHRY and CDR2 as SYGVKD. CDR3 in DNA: TGTGCCATCAGTGAGTCAACAATGGGGGCAAAGACCCAGTACTTC. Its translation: CAISESTMGAKTQYF.

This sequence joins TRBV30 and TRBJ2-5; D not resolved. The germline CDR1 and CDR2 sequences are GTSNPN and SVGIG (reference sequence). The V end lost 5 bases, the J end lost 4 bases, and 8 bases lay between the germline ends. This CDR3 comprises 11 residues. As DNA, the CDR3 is TGTGCCTGGCAAACGGGAGAGACCCAGTACTTC. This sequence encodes CAWQTGETQYF. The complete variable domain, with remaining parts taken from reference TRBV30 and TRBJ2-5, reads SQTIHQWPATLVQPVGSPLSLECTVEGTSNPNLYWYRQAAGRGLQLLFYSVGIGQISSEVPQNLSASRPQDRQFILSSKKLLLSDSGFYLCAWQTGETQYFGPGTRLLVL.

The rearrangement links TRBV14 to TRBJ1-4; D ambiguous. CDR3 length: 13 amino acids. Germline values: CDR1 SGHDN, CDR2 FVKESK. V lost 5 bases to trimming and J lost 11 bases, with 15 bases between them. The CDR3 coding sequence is TGTGCCAGCAGCTTGTCACCGGGAGGGAAACTGTTTTTT. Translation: CASSLSPGGKLFF.

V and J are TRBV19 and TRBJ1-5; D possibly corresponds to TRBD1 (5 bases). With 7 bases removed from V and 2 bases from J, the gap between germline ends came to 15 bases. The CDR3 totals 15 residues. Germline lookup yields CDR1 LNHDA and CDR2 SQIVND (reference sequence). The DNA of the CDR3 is TGTGCCAGTATAGAGAGGGGAGGTGGCAATCAGCCCCAGCATTTT. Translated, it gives CASIERGGGNQPQHF.

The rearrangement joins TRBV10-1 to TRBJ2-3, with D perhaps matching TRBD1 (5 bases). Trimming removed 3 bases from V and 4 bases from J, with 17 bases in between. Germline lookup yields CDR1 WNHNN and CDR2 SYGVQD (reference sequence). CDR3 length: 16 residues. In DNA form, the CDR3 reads TGCGCCAGCAGTGATTCTTGGCAGGGTCGCGCAGATACGCAGTATTTT. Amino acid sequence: CASSDSWQGRADTQYF.

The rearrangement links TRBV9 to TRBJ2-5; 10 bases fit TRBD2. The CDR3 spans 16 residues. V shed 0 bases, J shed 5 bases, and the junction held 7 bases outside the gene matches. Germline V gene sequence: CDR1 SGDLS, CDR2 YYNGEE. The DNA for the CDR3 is TGTGCCAGCAGCGTAGCTGGCGGGACTAGCGTTGAGACCCAGTACTTC. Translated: CASSVAGGTSVETQYF.

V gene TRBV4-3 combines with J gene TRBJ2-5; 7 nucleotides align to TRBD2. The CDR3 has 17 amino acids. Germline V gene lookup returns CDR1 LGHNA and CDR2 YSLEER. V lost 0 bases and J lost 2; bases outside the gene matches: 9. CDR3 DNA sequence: TGCGCCAGCAGCCAAGAGGGGGGTGGGGAGGGGCAAGAGACCCAGTACTTC. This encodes CASSQEGGGEGQETQYF.

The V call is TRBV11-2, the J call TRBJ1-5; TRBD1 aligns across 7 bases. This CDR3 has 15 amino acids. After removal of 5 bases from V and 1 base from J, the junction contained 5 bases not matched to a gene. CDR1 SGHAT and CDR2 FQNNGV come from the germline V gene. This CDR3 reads CASSPNRGSNQPQHF. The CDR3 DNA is TGTGCCAGCAGCCCCAACAGGGGAAGCAATCAGCCCCAGCATTTT.

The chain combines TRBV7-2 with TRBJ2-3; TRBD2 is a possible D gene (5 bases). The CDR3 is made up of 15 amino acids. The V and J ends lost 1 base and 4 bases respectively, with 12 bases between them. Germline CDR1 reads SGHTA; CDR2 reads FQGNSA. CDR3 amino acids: CASSLGAVASDTQYF. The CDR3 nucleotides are TGTGCCAGCAGCTTAGGGGCCGTAGCGTCAGATACGCAGTATTTT.

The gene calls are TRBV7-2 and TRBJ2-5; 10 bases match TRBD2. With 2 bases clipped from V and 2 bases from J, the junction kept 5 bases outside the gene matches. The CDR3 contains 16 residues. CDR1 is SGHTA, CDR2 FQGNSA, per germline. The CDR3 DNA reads TGTGCCAGCAGCTTACGACTAGCGGGCGCTCAAGAGACCCAGTACTTC. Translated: CASSLRLAGAQETQYF.

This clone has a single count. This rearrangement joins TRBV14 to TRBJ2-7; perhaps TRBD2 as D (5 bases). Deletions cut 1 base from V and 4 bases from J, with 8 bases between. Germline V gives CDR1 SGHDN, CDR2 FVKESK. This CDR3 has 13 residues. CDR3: CASSQGPGYEQYF. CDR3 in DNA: TGTGCCAGCAGCCAAGGCCCGGGGTACGAGCAGTACTTC.

CDR3 nucleotides: TGTGCCAGCAGCTTATGGGGCACGAACACTGAAGCTTTCTTT. This sequence encodes CASSLWGTNTEAFF. The chain joins TRBV13 to TRBJ1-1; maybe TRBD1 (5 bases). The CDR3 consists of 14 residues. Looked up from germline, CDR1 is PRHDT and CDR2 is FYEKMQ (reference sequence). The V gene lost 2 bases and the J gene lost 1 base, with 8 bases spanning the gap.

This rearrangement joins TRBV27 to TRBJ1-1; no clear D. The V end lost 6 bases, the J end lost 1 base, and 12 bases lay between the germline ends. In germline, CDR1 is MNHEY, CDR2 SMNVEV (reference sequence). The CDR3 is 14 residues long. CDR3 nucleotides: TGTGCCAGCAGCCCGGGAACCGCGAACACTGAAGCTTTCTTT. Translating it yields CASSPGTANTEAFF.